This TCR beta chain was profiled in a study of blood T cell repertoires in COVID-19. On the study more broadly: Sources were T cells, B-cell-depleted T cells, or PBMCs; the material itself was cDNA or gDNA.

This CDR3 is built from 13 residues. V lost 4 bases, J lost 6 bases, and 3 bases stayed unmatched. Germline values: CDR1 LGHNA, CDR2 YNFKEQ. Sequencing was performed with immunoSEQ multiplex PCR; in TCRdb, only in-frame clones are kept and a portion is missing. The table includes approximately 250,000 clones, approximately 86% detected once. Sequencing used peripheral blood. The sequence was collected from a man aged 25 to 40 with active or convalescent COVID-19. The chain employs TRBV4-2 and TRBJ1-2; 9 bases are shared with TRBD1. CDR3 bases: TGTGCCAGCAGCCCAGGGACAGGGAATGGCTACACCTTC. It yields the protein CASSPGTGNGYTF.